The 29 T cell receptor beta chains below come from one sample, sequenced in a study of shared clonotypes between healthy human individuals. CD45RO-negative, CCR7-positively selected cells formed the naive CD8 fraction, excluding terminally differentiated effector memory CD45RA+ cells. The method was immunoSEQ multiplex PCR; TCRdb's version includes in-frame clones alone and lacks a portion of them. The table records approximately 1.9 million clones, roughly 95% of them present only once. Sequenced sample: naive CD8+ T cells from PBMCs. The receptors were sampled from a young man in good health. Some clones in this sample may be carry-over from other donors' samples.

The J gene is TRBJ2-7, the V gene TRBV7-9; 7 nucleotides agree with TRBD1. V was pared by 7 bases and J by 1 base, with 7 bases of the junction left unmatched. Germline CDR1 SEHNR, CDR2 FQNEAQ (reference sequence). This CDR3 is built from 14 residues. The CDR3 spells CASTFQDRSYEQYF. As DNA, the CDR3 is TGTGCCAGCACCTTCCAGGACAGGTCCTACGAGCAGTACTTC.

V is TRBV15 and J is TRBJ1-1; the D is unclear. V was cut by 1 base and J by 3 bases, with 3 bases left in between. The germline V gene has CDR1 LNHNV and CDR2 YYDKDF (reference sequence). The CDR3 is 12 residues long. The CDR3 nucleotides read TGTGCCACCAGCAGAGCTCACACTGAAGCTTTCTTT. The encoded protein is CATSRAHTEAFF.

Notes on this clone: This sample includes further DNA sequences coding for the same CDR3. The V and J genes are TRBV5-6 and TRBJ2-7; D unresolved. Trimming left V 0 bases short and J 2 bases short, with 9 bases between. The CDR3 runs to 14 residues. CDR1 and CDR2 from the germline V gene are SGHDT and YYEEEE. The CDR3 sequence: CASSLGSLAYEQYF. The CDR3 coding sequence is TGTGCCAGCAGCTTGGGATCCCTTGCCTACGAGCAGTACTTC.

For this clone: The sample carries other DNA sequences with the same CDR3. The V and J genes are TRBV29-1 and TRBJ2-7; TRBD2 matches 7 bases. CDR3 length: 13 amino acids. V was pared by 5 bases and J by 0 bases, with 4 bases of the junction left unmatched. CDR1 is SQVTM and CDR2 is ANQGSEA in the germline V gene. The CDR3 reads CSVLGGSSYEQYF. In nucleotides, the CDR3 is TGCAGCGTTCTGGGCGGGAGCTCCTACGAGCAGTACTTC.

CDR3 loop: CASSLGALSSYEQYF. The CDR3 DNA is TGTGCCAGCAGCTTGGGGGCTTTGAGCTCCTACGAGCAGTACTTC. V and J are TRBV5-6 and TRBJ2-7; D not certain. The V end was cut by 0 bases, the J end by 0 bases, with 10 bases between. The CDR3 runs to 15 residues. Germline V gives CDR1 SGHDT, CDR2 YYEEEE.

The rearrangement uses TRBV7-8 and TRBJ2-7; TRBD2 aligns across 12 bases. CDR3 size: 15 residues. Germline V gene lookup returns CDR1 SGHVS and CDR2 FQNEAQ. J lost 5 bases, V lost 4 bases, and 6 bases had no gene match. This CDR3 reads CASSSRTSGDNEQYF. In DNA form, the CDR3 reads TGTGCCAGCAGCTCTAGGACTAGCGGGGACAACGAGCAGTACTTC.

Note on this clone: Other DNA sequences of this sample code for an identical CDR3. The chain recombines TRBV20-1 with TRBJ1-1; D is undetermined. Germline assignment: CDR1 DFQATT and CDR2 SNEGSKA (reference sequence). V was cut by 5 bases and J by 4 bases, with 8 bases left in between. This CDR3 is built from 11 residues. CDR3 DNA: TGCAGTGCTTTACCGGGCACTGAAGCTTTCTTT. Amino acid sequence: CSALPGTEAFF.

V usage is TRBV11-2 and J usage is TRBJ2-7; TRBD1 is a possible D gene (5 bases). CDR1 and CDR2 from the germline V gene are SGHAT and FQNNGV. V shed 5 bases and J shed 10 bases, with 21 bases lying between them. This CDR3 comprises 14 residues. CDR3 protein: CASSLLRTTNPQYF. DNA for the CDR3: TGTGCCAGCAGCCTGCTCAGGACAACAAATCCTCAGTACTTC. The full variable domain, with the rest looked up from reference TRBV11-2 and TRBJ2-7, is EAGVAQSPRYKIIEKRQSVAFWCNPISGHATLYWYQQILGQGPKLLIQFQNNGVVDDSQLPKDRFSAERLKGVDSTLKIQPAKLEDSAVYLCASSLLRTTNPQYFGPGTRLTVT.

CDR3 loop: CASNTGRGESNQPQHF. Here the CDR3 DNA reads TGTGCCAGCAATACTGGTAGGGGCGAAAGCAATCAGCCCCAGCATTTT. The chain employs TRBV2 and TRBJ1-5, with D possibly TRBD1 on 5 matching bases. Trimming shortened V by 7 bases and J by 1 base, and 17 bases separated the two germline ends. CDR3 size: 16 residues. Germline assignment: CDR1 SNHLY and CDR2 FYNNEI.

The chain carries TRBV7-6 and TRBJ2-1, with 8 bases lining up with TRBD2. The CDR3 consists of 17 residues. Germline assignment: CDR1 SGHVS and CDR2 FNYEAQ. The trim removed 4 bases at V and 7 bases at J, leaving 15 bases unmatched. The chain's CDR3 is CASSSPRDGRAGNEQFF. The CDR3, as DNA: TGTGCCAGCAGCTCCCCCCGGGACGGGAGGGCGGGTAATGAGCAGTTCTTC.

A note on this clone: Additional DNA sequences in this sample encode the identical CDR3. The V and J genes are TRBV6-5 and TRBJ1-1; 7 nucleotides align to TRBD1. With V trimmed by 2 bases and J by 5 bases, 5 bases remained unmatched. CDR1 is MNHEY and CDR2 is SVGAGI in the germline V gene. This CDR3 contains 14 residues. CDR3 protein: CASSYGGRGTEAFF. The CDR3 DNA sequence: TGTGCCAGCAGTTACGGCGGCAGGGGGACTGAAGCTTTCTTT.

This chain connects TRBV7-2 to TRBJ2-7, with D possibly called TRBD1 or TRBD2 (5 bases each). There are 14 residues in the CDR3. Trimming pared 4 bases from V and 0 bases from J, leaving 10 bases between. Per the germline V gene, CDR1 is SGHTA and CDR2 is FQGNSA. CDR3 residues: CASSWGSASYEQYF. The DNA for the CDR3 is TGTGCCAGCAGCTGGGGGTCGGCCTCCTACGAGCAGTACTTC.

This sequence joins TRBV7-2 and TRBJ2-5, with D unresolved. V gave up 9 bases and J gave up 0 bases, with 11 bases separating them. The length of the CDR3 is 13 residues. Germline CDR1 and CDR2: SGHTA and FQGNSA. The CDR3 here is CARGSRYQETQYF. CDR3 nucleotides: TGTGCCAGGGGTAGCCGATACCAAGAGACCCAGTACTTC.

CDR3 region: CASSGWTSGGVYEQYF. CDR3 DNA: TGTGCCAGCAGTGGGTGGACTAGCGGGGGGGTTTACGAGCAGTACTTC. The chain employs TRBV2 and TRBJ2-7, with 15 positions matching TRBD2. The germline V gene has CDR1 SNHLY and CDR2 FYNNEI. Trimming took 4 bases from V and 4 from J; bases not matched to a gene: 5. This CDR3 has 16 amino acids.

The rearrangement uses TRBV7-6 and TRBJ1-2, with a tentative D call TRBD1 (6 bases). Trimming stripped 2 bases from V and 14 bases from J, with 15 bases between. There are 12 residues in the CDR3. Germline V gene lookup returns CDR1 SGHVS and CDR2 FNYEAQ. The chain's CDR3 is CASSLSDSSWTF. CDR3 nucleotides: TGTGCCAGCAGCTTATCGGACAGTTCTTGGACCTTC.

This clone was observed once. The V gene is TRBV29-1, the J gene TRBJ2-3; D might be TRBD1 or TRBD2, each matching 5 bases. With 3 bases removed from V and 3 bases from J, the gap between germline ends came to 16 bases. The CDR3 has 15 amino acids. Germline V gene data show CDR1 as SQVTM and CDR2 as ANQGSEA. CDR3 sequence (DNA): TGCAGCGTTGAGATGAGGGGATCCGCGACAGATACGCAGTATTTT. Amino acids: CSVEMRGSATDTQYF.

This clone has only a few counts. The V gene is TRBV29-1, the J gene TRBJ2-7; weak D call: TRBD1 (5 bases). This CDR3 is built from 14 residues. V dropped 4 bases and J dropped 6 bases, with 19 bases sitting between them. Germline-derived CDR1 and CDR2 are SQVTM and ANQGSEA. The CDR3 nucleotides are TGCAGCGTTGTGTGGACATGGGTCTCGGGCGAGCAGTACTTC. Its protein product is CSVVWTWVSGEQYF.

This clone was picked up one time. The chain combines TRBV6-1 with TRBJ2-2; 14 bases are a match to TRBD2. Germline values: CDR1 MNHNS, CDR2 SASEGT. This CDR3 spans 17 amino acids. J gave up 4 bases and V 4 bases, and 5 bases lay outside the gene matches. This chain's CDR3 is CASSAGLAGGLTGELFF. In DNA, the CDR3 is TGTGCCAGCAGTGCAGGACTAGCGGGAGGACTCACCGGGGAGCTGTTTTTT.

The chain recombines TRBV27 with TRBJ1-1; 8 bases align to TRBD1. Germline V gives CDR1 MNHEY, CDR2 SMNVEV (reference sequence). Trimming took 3 bases from V and 3 from J; bases not matched to a gene: 6. The CDR3 has 15 residues. In DNA form, the CDR3 reads TGTGCCAGCAGTTTTGGGACAGGCGGGCACACTGAAGCTTTCTTT. Translated: CASSFGTGGHTEAFF.

The genes are TRBV16 and TRBJ2-2; D is undetermined. Germline loops: CDR1 KGHSY, CDR2 FQNENV. The CDR3 has 11 residues. V was trimmed by 3 bases and J by 6 bases, leaving 2 bases between them. The CDR3 here is CASSHSGELFF. In DNA, the CDR3 is TGTGCCAGCAGCCATTCCGGGGAGCTGTTTTTT.

Here the CDR3 reads CASSEARGVRPQHF. The CDR3 DNA is TGTGCCAGCAGTGAAGCCCGGGGGGTGAGGCCCCAGCATTTT. This chain joins TRBV2 and TRBJ1-5, with D maybe TRBD1 (5 bases). This CDR3 is 14 amino acids long. Germline V gene lookup returns CDR1 SNHLY and CDR2 FYNNEI. V was cut by 0 bases and J by 9 bases, with 12 bases left in between.

The CDR3 region has the DNA TGTGCCAGCAGCCTTGGACAGGGGGCTGAGACCCAGTACTTC. This translates into CASSLGQGAETQYF. This chain links TRBV7-3 with TRBJ2-5; 11 nucleotides match TRBD1. Germline V gives CDR1 SGHTA, CDR2 FQGTGA. The CDR3 is made up of 14 amino acids. The ends lost 5 bases at V and 5 bases at J; junction bases unmatched: 4.

The chain recombines TRBV21-1 with TRBJ2-1. TRBV21-1 is a pseudogene. This CDR3 region has 15 residues. CDR3 sequence: CASSPDEPVYNEQFF. CDR3 sequence (DNA): TGTGCCAGCAGCCCCGACGAGCCCGTATACAATGAGCAGTTCTTC.

The chain carries TRBV28 and TRBJ2-3, with TRBD2 identical over 8 bases. Trimming removed 8 bases from V and 2 bases from J; junction bases left unmatched: 9. Per the germline V gene, CDR1 is MDHEN and CDR2 is SYDVKM. The CDR3 extends over 15 amino acids. CDR3 DNA sequence: TGTGCCAGCCGCCGGGAGGGCCGTATCACAGATACGCAGTATTTT. It encodes CASRREGRITDTQYF. The entire variable domain, with the rest obtained from reference TRBV28 and TRBJ2-3, is as follows: DVKVTQSSRYLVKRTGEKVFLECVQDMDHENMFWYRQDPGLGLRLIYFSYDVKMKEKGDIPEGYSVSREKKERFSLILESASTNQTSMYLCASRREGRITDTQYFGPGTRLTVL.

The V and J genes are TRBV6-1 and TRBJ1-5; D gene unclear. Deletions cut 1 base from V and 4 bases from J, with 8 bases between. Germline CDR1 is MNHNS and CDR2 is SASEGT. This CDR3 spans 14 amino acids. CDR3 bases: TGTGCCAGCAGTGAAGACAGCGAAAATCAGCCCCAGCATTTT. Its protein product is CASSEDSENQPQHF.

This sequence joins TRBV9 and TRBJ2-5, with 8 bases identical to TRBD1. Looked up from germline, CDR1 is SGDLS and CDR2 is YYNGEE. This CDR3 spans 15 amino acids. With 4 bases clipped from V and 5 bases from J, the junction kept 10 bases outside the gene matches. As DNA, the CDR3 is TGTGCCAGCAGCTTGGGAGGACAGGGAAGGGAGACCCAGTACTTC. Translation gives CASSLGGQGRETQYF. Filled out from reference TRBV9 and TRBJ2-5, the complete variable domain reads DSGVTQTPKHLITATGQRVTLRCSPRSGDLSVYWYQQSLDQGLQFLIQYYNGEERAKGNILERFSAQQFPDLHSELNLSSLELGDSALYFCASSLGGQGRETQYFGPGTRLLVL.

This chain joins TRBV2 and TRBJ2-7, with D unclear. Germline V gene lookup returns CDR1 SNHLY and CDR2 FYNNEI. Trimming removed 2 bases at V and 5 bases at J, with 19 bases between. The CDR3 contains 16 residues. The CDR3 DNA reads TGTGCCAGCAGTGAAAGAATAACCCAGGTGTCTCACGAGCAGTACTTC. Its translation is CASSERITQVSHEQYF.

The gene calls are TRBV5-1 and TRBJ2-2, with TRBD2 identical over 11 bases. Trimming removed 4 bases from V and 2 bases from J; junction bases left unmatched: 7. The germline CDR1 and CDR2 sequences are SGHRS and YFSETQ. This CDR3 is built from 17 residues. The DNA of the CDR3 is TGCGCCAGCAGCGTCAGAACTAGCGGGAGAAACACCGGGGAGCTGTTTTTT. Residues: CASSVRTSGRNTGELFF.

This sequence joins TRBV18 and TRBJ2-1; 7 positions match TRBD2. After removal of 0 bases from V and 5 bases from J, the junction contained 4 bases not matched to a gene. This CDR3 region has 15 residues. Per the germline V gene, CDR1 is KGHSH and CDR2 is LQKENI. CDR3: CASSPPGGLDNEQFF. The CDR3 nucleotides are TGTGCCAGCTCACCACCGGGAGGGCTTGACAATGAGCAGTTCTTC.